This entry describes one T cell receptor beta chain. Its antigen is unknown. Profiling relied on immunoSEQ multiplex PCR, and the TCRdb table lists in-frame clones only, not all of them. This sample yields more than 45,000 clones, of which around nine tenths are seen a single time; roughly 7% belongs to the top ten. The CDR3 is made up of 13 amino acids. From germline, CDR1 is SEHNR and CDR2 FQNEAQ (reference sequence). The ends were cut back, 2 bases at V and 4 bases at J, with 8 bases in the middle. The entry originates in a study of OX40 agonist ivuxolimab in advanced cancers. General study results and limits: CD4+ and CD8+ blood T cells expanded clonally by week 6 at 0.1 to 3.0 mg/kg.

A history of autoimmune disease or systemic immunosuppression excluded patients. The origin of this receptor is an adult with an advanced solid tumor such as melanoma, head and neck, liver or kidney cancer. V is TRBV7-9 and J is TRBJ2-5; D remains ambiguous. The material sequenced was CD4+ or CD8+ T cells sorted from blood, taken in a trial of the OX40 agonist ivuxolimab. The CDR3, as DNA: TGTGCCAGCAGCTTATTCGGCGGAGAGACCCAGTACTTC. As protein: CASSLFGGETQYF.